This T cell receptor beta chain came from a study of PD-L1 blockade in urothelial cancer. Stated time point: pretreatment peripheral blood. Germline loops: CDR1 SGHNT, CDR2 YENEEA. The CDR3 is made up of 15 amino acids. V was clipped by 1 base and J by 8 bases; unmatched bases: 2. This clone came up once. The repertoire was sequenced with immunoSEQ multiplex PCR; TCRdb's copy has only in-frame clones and lacks some. The sample has approximately 90,000 clones; more than 75% are singletons. The chain is built from TRBV11-3 and TRBJ2-3; 14 nucleotides match TRBD2. Sequenced material: PBMCs, taken around atezolizumab (anti-PD-L1) treatment. The TCR comes from a man between 60 and 70 years old with urothelial cancer. CDR3 amino acids: CASSLVGLAGVTQYF. For the CDR3, the DNA is TGTGCCAGCAGCTTAGTGGGACTAGCGGGAGTTACGCAGTATTTT.